The present T cell receptor beta chain was sequenced within a study of blood T cell repertoires in COVID-19. About the research overall: Collection of acute and convalescent COVID-19 samples took place in the United States, Italy and Spain. T cells, B-cell-depleted T cells, or PBMCs provided the cDNA or gDNA that served as material.

Germline CDR1 and CDR2: GTSNPN and SVGIG (reference sequence). The CDR3 length is 11 residues. Per the study methods: The authors estimated nucleated cell counts from reference gene primer amplification. The assay was immunoSEQ multiplex PCR, and TCRdb's table has in-frame clones only and misses some. V, J and clone size derive from that table, while D and trimming were established from the DNA sequence. The sample contains some 76,000 clones, 70% to 90% of which appear only once. The sequencing sample was made of peripheral blood. J is TRBJ2-4 and V is TRBV30; no reliable D call. The receptor comes from a woman aged 55-75 years with acute or convalescent COVID-19. The CDR3 DNA sequence: TGTGCTATACGGAGAGAAAACATTCAGTACTTC. Protein: CAIRRENIQYF. Full variable domain (rest looked up from reference TRBV30 and TRBJ2-4): SQTIHQWPATLVQPVGSPLSLECTVEGTSNPNLYWYRQAAGRGLQLLFYSVGIGQISSEVPQNLSASRPQDRQFILSSKKLLLSDSGFYLCAIRRENIQYFGAGTRLSVL.